These 22 T cell receptor beta chains originate from one sample sequenced in a study of T cell repertoires in cytomegalovirus infection. TCRdb recomputed calls from the reads with MiXCR, one row per CDR3 protein. This table has roughly 630,000 distinct CDR3 sequences, roughly 24% appearing once. What was sequenced was CD8+ T cells from PBMCs. Receptors were obtained from a human donor in good health (CMV status not recorded). Some clones in this sample may be carry-over from other donors' samples.

The V gene is TRBV12-3 or TRBV12-4, the J gene TRBJ1-6; D is unclear. This CDR3 has 15 residues. The V end lost 3 bases, the J end lost 6 bases, and 12 bases lay between the germline ends. CDR3 sequence: CASSLTSGVNSPLHF. In DNA, the CDR3 is TGTGCCAGCAGTTTGACCTCGGGTGTTAATTCACCCCTCCACTTT.

This clonotype has more than one count but fewer than ten. Here the CDR3 reads CAIRIRGPPYNEQFF. The CDR3 nucleotides read TGTGCCATCAGAATACGGGGTCCGCCTTACAATGAGCAGTTCTTC. This chain connects TRBV10-3 to TRBJ2-1, with a possible D match to TRBD2 (5 bases). The V and J ends lost 6 bases and 4 bases respectively, with 16 bases between them. The CDR3 runs to 15 residues. Per the germline V gene, CDR1 is ENHRY and CDR2 is SYGVKD.

The rearrangement links TRBV13 to TRBJ1-6; D is undetermined. The germline V and J ends were trimmed by 0 bases and 4 bases, with 7 bases remaining between them. Germline V gene lookup returns CDR1 PRHDT and CDR2 FYEKMQ (reference sequence). The CDR3 is 15 amino acids. The CDR3, as DNA: TGTGCCAGCAGCTTAGGACGGCGTTATAATTCACCCCTCCACTTT. Translating it yields CASSLGRRYNSPLHF.

This clonotype has more than one count but fewer than ten. This chain joins TRBV12-3 or TRBV12-4 and TRBJ2-7, with TRBD1 matching 11 bases. CDR3 length: 15 amino acids. J was trimmed by 5 bases and V by 4 bases; bases with no gene match: 7. CDR3 amino acids: CASSSPGQGVNEQYF. The CDR3 region has the DNA TGTGCCAGCAGTTCACCGGGACAGGGGGTAAACGAGCAGTACTTC.

The V gene is TRBV24-1, the J gene TRBJ2-2; possibly TRBD1 for D (6 bases). The CDR3 loop spans 14 amino acids. V shed 4 bases and J shed 7 bases, with 12 bases lying between them. The germline V gene has CDR1 KGHDR and CDR2 SFDVKD. CDR3 amino acids: CATSDWTVGGELFF. CDR3 DNA: TGTGCCACCAGTGACTGGACAGTCGGCGGGGAGCTGTTTTTT.

This clonotype was observed many times. This rearrangement joins TRBV6-5 to TRBJ1-4, with D possibly TRBD1 on 5 matching bases. The CDR3 is 18 amino acids. The V gene lost 2 bases and the J gene lost 8 bases, with 24 bases spanning the gap. CDR1 and CDR2 (germline): MNHEY, SVGAGI. In nucleotides, the CDR3 is TGTGCCAGCAGTTACCCGAAAAGGAACAGGCGTGGGAAAGAAAAACTGTTTTTT. Amino acid sequence: CASSYPKRNRRGKEKLFF.

The chain links TRBV6-1 to TRBJ2-2; a possible D gene is TRBD2 (5 bases). The CDR3 runs to 13 residues. Per germline, CDR1 MNHNS and CDR2 SASEGT. Trimming took off 7 bases at V and 7 bases at J, with 13 bases between the two ends. This CDR3 reads CASTLRGSGELFF. In nucleotides, the CDR3 is TGTGCCAGCACCCTCCGAGGGAGCGGGGAGCTGTTTTTT.

On this clonotype: A much larger clone is a single base away; this may be a read error. The chain is built from TRBV27 and TRBJ1-2, with 8 bases matching TRBD1. The V gene's germline CDR1 is MNHEY and CDR2 SMNVEV (reference sequence). The CDR3 has 15 amino acids. Here the CDR3 DNA reads TGTGCCAGCAGTCACCGGACAGGGCGTTACTATGACTACACCTTC. Amino acid sequence: CASSHRTGRYYDYTF.

This clonotype was counted ten times or more. V gene TRBV7-9 combines with J gene TRBJ2-1, with D hard to call. This CDR3 spans 13 amino acids. Trimming left V 2 bases short and J 3 bases short, with 5 bases between. CDR1 is SEHNR, CDR2 FQNEAQ, per germline (reference sequence). CDR3 nucleotides: TGTGCCAGCAGCTTATACCGCTACAATGAGCAGTTCTTC. Amino acids: CASSLYRYNEQFF.

This chain joins TRBV2 and TRBJ2-1; D unclear. Germline V gene sequence: CDR1 SNHLY, CDR2 FYNNEI. V lost 5 bases to trimming and J lost 7 bases, with 12 bases between them. The CDR3 covers 13 residues. The CDR3 reads CASSLLGANEQFF. The CDR3 nucleotides are TGTGCCAGCAGTCTTCTAGGTGCAAATGAGCAGTTCTTC.

The gene calls are TRBV7-9 and TRBJ1-1, with D possibly TRBD1 on 6 matching bases. From germline, CDR1 is SEHNR and CDR2 FQNEAQ (reference sequence). The germline V and J ends were trimmed by 5 bases and 6 bases, with 13 bases remaining between them. The CDR3 totals 13 residues. The CDR3 sequence is CASSPTEGAEAFF. The CDR3 nucleotides read TGTGCCAGCAGCCCGACGGAGGGGGCTGAAGCTTTCTTT.

This clonotype was observed at least ten times. The chain joins TRBV7-2 to TRBJ1-1, with unresolved D. The CDR3 contains 17 residues. Germline CDR1 and CDR2: SGHTA and FQGNSA. The V and J ends lost 0 bases and 0 bases respectively, with 14 bases between them. The CDR3 DNA sequence: TGTGCCAGCAGCTTAGCCAGTACGGGCCGGATGAACACTGAAGCTTTCTTT. Amino acid sequence: CASSLASTGRMNTEAFF.

This clonotype was recorded at least ten times. This chain connects TRBV7-9 to TRBJ1-1; no firm D call. V lost 2 bases and J lost 0, with 7 bases in between. CDR1 and CDR2 from the germline V gene are SEHNR and FQNEAQ (reference sequence). This CDR3 is built from 14 residues. The CDR3 loop is CASSLPRMNTEAFF. The DNA for the CDR3 is TGTGCCAGCAGCTTACCGAGAATGAACACTGAAGCTTTCTTT.

This clonotype has just a few counts. The chain links TRBV10-3 to TRBJ2-5; perhaps D is TRBD1 or TRBD2 (6 bases each). CDR1 is ENHRY and CDR2 is SYGVKD in the germline V gene. The V end was cut by 2 bases, the J end by 3 bases, with 13 bases between. The CDR3 runs to 15 residues. As DNA, the CDR3 is TGTGCCATCAGTGAGGAGTGGGGGGCAAAAGAGACCCAGTACTTC. Translation: CAISEEWGAKETQYF.

The rearrangement uses TRBV29-1 and TRBJ2-1; a weak D match, TRBD2 (5 bases). Germline V CDR1 and CDR2: SQVTM, ANQGSEA. Between the trimmed V and J ends, which lost 1 base and 7 bases, there was a span of 11 bases. The CDR3 covers 13 residues. The chain's CDR3 is CSVEGGVVNEQFF. The CDR3 DNA is TGCAGCGTTGAAGGGGGAGTAGTAAATGAGCAGTTCTTC.

This clonotype was counted between two and nine times. V usage is TRBV9 and J usage is TRBJ1-3, with D unresolved. CDR3 size: 11 residues. Germline values: CDR1 SGDLS, CDR2 YYNGEE. V was pared by 5 bases and J by 3 bases, with 3 bases between. CDR3 nucleotides: TGTGCCAGCAGGAATGGAAACACCATATATTTT. The encoded protein is CASRNGNTIYF.

There are many counts of this clonotype. The J gene is TRBJ2-7, the V gene TRBV7-2, with TRBD1 as a possible D gene (6 bases). This CDR3 contains 17 residues. CDR1 and CDR2 from the germline V gene are SGHTA and FQGNSA. Trimming removed 5 bases from V and 4 bases from J, with 24 bases in between. CDR3 in amino acids: CASSRDPVSGALYEQYV. The CDR3 nucleotides read TGTGCCAGCAGCCGTGATCCAGTCTCAGGGGCCTTATACGAGCAGTACGTC.

This clonotype was detected only a few times. A clone one base away is much larger, so this may be a read error. This rearrangement joins TRBV2 to TRBJ2-2; 7 nucleotides match TRBD2. CDR3 length: 13 amino acids. Germline CDR1 SNHLY, CDR2 FYNNEI. V gave up 6 bases and J gave up 5 bases; unmatched junction bases: 3. The CDR3 region is CASSPGRTGELFF. CDR3 nucleotides: TGTGCCAGCAGCCCCGGGAGGACCGGGGAGCTGTTTTTT.

This clonotype has at least ten counts. This chain joins TRBV7-2 and TRBJ2-5; 13 bases match TRBD2. This CDR3 contains 18 residues. Germline V gene sequence: CDR1 SGHTA, CDR2 FQGNSA. Unmatched junction bases numbered 8, after V lost 3 bases and J lost 1 base. The CDR3 DNA sequence: TGTGCCAGCAGCTTTAAACTAGCGGGGGGGGAAAGCCAAGAGACCCAGTACTTC. Protein: CASSFKLAGGESQETQYF.

This clonotype was counted a few times. CDR3 DNA sequence: TGTGCCATCAGTGAGTCAGGGGATAATTCACCCCTCCACTTT. Protein sequence: CAISESGDNSPLHF. J is TRBJ1-6 and V is TRBV10-3; D possibly corresponds to TRBD1 (5 bases). CDR3 size: 14 residues. Trimming pared 0 bases from V and 5 bases from J, leaving 5 bases between. Germline V gene data show CDR1 as ENHRY and CDR2 as SYGVKD.

This chain joins TRBV2 and TRBJ2-7; no clear D. The CDR3 is 11 residues long. V lost 11 bases and J 7 bases, leaving 15 bases between the germline ends. CDR1 is SNHLY and CDR2 is FYNNEI in the germline V gene. The CDR3 DNA reads TGTGCCGGTTTTATCCTAGGGGAGCAGTACGTC. It codes for CAGFILGEQYV.

CDR3 in DNA: TGTGCCATCAGGGACGACCCGCAGGGTCTGGCAGATACGCAGTATTTT. It encodes CAIRDDPQGLADTQYF. The genes are TRBV10-3 and TRBJ2-3; D possibly corresponds to TRBD1 (5 bases). The germline V gene encodes CDR1 ENHRY and CDR2 SYGVKD. The CDR3 contains 16 residues. V gave up 6 bases and J gave up 4 bases, with 20 bases separating them.